This is a list of T cell receptor beta chains from one sample in a study of blood T cell repertoires in COVID-19. The protocol was immunoSEQ multiplex PCR, while the TCRdb copy is restricted to in-frame clones and leaves out a portion. Of over 400,000 clones listed, approximately 90% were seen once; the top ten hold around 1.4%. The material sequenced was peripheral blood. The receptors shown here come from a woman in her thirties with active or convalescent COVID-19. CDR3s include the opening cysteine and the closing phenylalanine or tryptophan. Fields, in order: V gene, clone size, J gene, D gene, CDR3 DNA, CDR3 protein. D genes are given only for firm matches. Only part of the rows carry a size: once, few, many, or a class if the clone is expanded.

>TRBV19|-|TRBJ2-5|TRBD1
TGTGCCAGTAGTCTGGACAGGGGGCGGAAGACCCAGTACTTC
CASSLDRGRKTQYF
>TRBV19|-|TRBJ1-2|TRBD1
TGTGCCAGTAGTCCCCGGGGTCACAGGGGAGGTAACTATGGCTACACCTTC
CASSPRGHRGGNYGYTF
>TRBV6-5|-|TRBJ1-5|TRBD1
TGTGCCAGCAGTTACCCAGGACAGGGTAGCAATCAGCCCCAGCATTTT
CASSYPGQGSNQPQHF
>TRBV10-3|-|TRBJ1-1|-
TGTGCCATCAGTGAGTCGACCGGGGGGAACACTGAAGCTTTCTTT
CAISESTGGNTEAFF
>TRBV2|-|TRBJ2-2|-
TGTGCCAGCAGTGAAGCGCCGCCGGGGACCGGGGAGCTGTTTTTT
CASSEAPPGTGELFF
>TRBV11-3|-|TRBJ2-1|-
TGTGCCAGCAGCTTTGGGGGGGCGGGATCGGAGTACAATGAGCAGTTCTTC
CASSFGGAGSEYNEQFF
>TRBV10-2|-|TRBJ1-1|-
TGCGCCAGCAGTACAGGGATGACTGAAGCTTTCTTT
CASSTGMTEAFF
>TRBV4-1|-|TRBJ1-2|-
TGCGCCAGCAGCCCAACCCAGGGGCCCTATGGCTACACCTTC
CASSPTQGPYGYTF
>TRBV6-2/TRBV6-3|-|TRBJ2-7|TRBD2
TGTGCCAGCAGTCTAGCGGAATTCTACGAGCAGTACTTC
CASSLAEFYEQYF
>TRBV19|-|TRBJ1-2|-
TGTGCCAGTAGCCCGCAGGTCGGTAACTATGGCTACACCTTC
CASSPQVGNYGYTF
>TRBV5-7|-|TRBJ1-6|-
TGTGCCAGCAGCTTGGCAGACAGTCGACCCCTCCACTTT
CASSLADSRPLHF
>TRBV18|few|TRBJ1-1|TRBD1
TGTGCCAGCTCACCTTTTCTATTGGGACAGCTGAACACTGAAGCTTTCTTT
CASSPFLLGQLNTEAFF
>TRBV4-1|-|TRBJ1-4|TRBD1
TGCGCCAGCAGCTCACAGGGGTTGGATGAAAAACTGTTTTTT
CASSSQGLDEKLFF
>TRBV4-1|few|TRBJ1-1|-
TGCGCCAGCAGCCAAGATCGGGCAGGGAAAGCCACTGAAGCTTTCTTT
CASSQDRAGKATEAFF
>TRBV19|-|TRBJ2-7|-
TGTGCCAGTAGCTTCGACTATTCCGAGCAGTACTTC
CASSFDYSEQYF
>TRBV7-9|-|TRBJ2-1|TRBD1
TGTGCCAGCAGTAAACTCCGGGACAGAGGGACGGATGAGCAGTTCTTC
CASSKLRDRGTDEQFF
>TRBV21-1|-|TRBJ1-1|-
TGTGCCAGCAGCAAAGAAGAGAGAATGAACACTGAAGCTTTCTTT
CASSKEERMNTEAFF
>TRBV5-1|-|TRBJ2-7|-
TGCGCCAGCAGCTTTAGGGGTACGGCCGAGCAGTACTTC
CASSFRGTAEQYF
>TRBV29-1|-|TRBJ1-6|TRBD1
TGCAGCGTTGAAAACCCAGGGGGGAGATCACCCCTCCACTTT
CSVENPGGRSPLHF
>TRBV29-1|few|TRBJ1-1|TRBD1
TGCAGCGTTGAAGAAGAGACAGGGCGGAACACTGAAGCTTTCTTT
CSVEEETGRNTEAFF
>TRBV6-6|-|TRBJ1-2|TRBD1
TGTGCCAGCAGTTACGCCGACAGGGTTAACTATGGCTACACCTTC
CASSYADRVNYGYTF
>TRBV5-1|-|TRBJ1-4|-
TGCGCCAGCAGCCGCGGGAGTTATGAAAAACTGTTTTTT
CASSRGSYEKLFF
>TRBV5-1|-|TRBJ2-5|TRBD2
TGCGCCAGCAGCTCCGGCGGGAGGGCCGGTGACCAAGAGACCCAGTACTTC
CASSSGGRAGDQETQYF
>TRBV5-1|-|TRBJ2-7|TRBD1
TGCGCCAGCAGCCCAGGTCAAGGACAGGGTCCCTACGAGCAGTACTTC
CASSPGQGQGPYEQYF
>TRBV11-2|once|TRBJ2-3|TRBD2
TGTGCCAGCAGCTTCGGACTAGCGCTTAGCACAGATACGCAGTATTTT
CASSFGLALSTDTQYF
>TRBV19|-|TRBJ2-3|-
TGTGCCAGTAGTTCCAGGGTGGGGACAGATACGCAGTATTTT
CASSSRVGTDTQYF
>TRBV28|-|TRBJ2-3|TRBD2
TGTGCCAGCACGGACGCGGTTATTGGGCGGGAGGGTCGTGGCACAGATACGCAGTATTTT
CASTDAVIGREGRGTDTQYF
>TRBV6-6|-|TRBJ2-1|-
TGTGCCAGCAGTACCCGAGGCGGTGAGCAGTTCTTC
CASSTRGGEQFF
>TRBV14|-|TRBJ1-3|-
TGTGCCAGCAGCTTCGGCGGTTATTTAACTGGAAACACCATATATTTT
CASSFGGYLTGNTIYF
>TRBV6-5|-|TRBJ1-1|-
TGTGCCAGCAGTCTGTACTCTATGAACACTGAAGCTTTCTTT
CASSLYSMNTEAFF
>TRBV19|-|TRBJ1-6|TRBD1
TGTGCCAGTAGAGACAGGGTTACGAACTCCTATAATTCACCCCTCCACTTT
CASRDRVTNSYNSPLHF
>TRBV6-5|-|TRBJ2-7|TRBD1
TGTGCCAGCAGTTACTCGATGGGGCAGGGGGCCTACGAGCAGTACTTC
CASSYSMGQGAYEQYF
>TRBV2|-|TRBJ2-7|-
TGTGCCAGCCTAGGGGAACAGCACCCCTCCTACGAGCAGTACTTC
CASLGEQHPSYEQYF
>TRBV2|-|TRBJ2-7|-
TGTGCCAGCAGTGAGGTGACAGACGACTACGAGCAGTACTTC
CASSEVTDDYEQYF
>TRBV11-3|-|TRBJ2-3|-
TGTGCCAGCAGCTTAGGTCGGGCTAGGGGGAGCACAGATACGCAGTATTTT
CASSLGRARGSTDTQYF
>TRBV15|-|TRBJ2-3|TRBD1
TGTGCCACCAGCTCCAGGGACAGCAACACAGATACGCAGTATTTT
CATSSRDSNTDTQYF
>TRBV27|-|TRBJ1-2|TRBD1
TGTGCCAGCAGCATACAGGGGGAGTCGGAGGGCTACACCTTC
CASSIQGESEGYTF
>TRBV6-1|-|TRBJ1-2|TRBD1
TGTGCCAGCAGTGAAAATGGACAGGGCGGCGGCTACACCTTC
CASSENGQGGGYTF
>TRBV18|-|TRBJ2-3|-
TGTGCCAGCGGACTGTGGGGAATCACAGATACGCAGTATTTT
CASGLWGITDTQYF
>TRBV5-1|-|TRBJ2-7|-
TGCGCCAGCAGCTTGGGACTCTACTACGAGCAGTACTTC
CASSLGLYYEQYF
>TRBV27|-|TRBJ2-7|TRBD2
TGTGCCAGCAGTGCACTAGCGGGAGGTTACGAGCAGTACTTC
CASSALAGGYEQYF
>TRBV9|-|TRBJ2-3|-
TGTGCCAGCAGCGTAGTAGCGTTTCAGCGCCTCACAGATACGCAGTATTTT
CASSVVAFQRLTDTQYF
>TRBV3-1/TRBV3-2|-|TRBJ2-2|-
TGTGCCAGCAGCCAAATAGGGGCGAACACCGGGGAGCTGTTTTTT
CASSQIGANTGELFF
>TRBV10-2|-|TRBJ2-5|TRBD1
TGCGCCAGCAGTAAACAGGGGGCCCGGGAGACCCAGTACTTC
CASSKQGARETQYF
>TRBV3-1/TRBV3-2|-|TRBJ2-2|TRBD1
TGTGCCAGCAGCCGAATGACTACAGGGGCGTCCGGGGAGCTGTTTTTT
CASSRMTTGASGELFF
>TRBV5-4|-|TRBJ2-1|TRBD2
TGTGCCAGCAGCCAACAAGCGGGGGCGTTCAATGAGCAGTTCTTC
CASSQQAGAFNEQFF
>TRBV4-1|few|TRBJ1-2|-
TGCGCCAGCAGCCAAGCCCCGGACAAGCTCTATGGCTACACCTTC
CASSQAPDKLYGYTF
>TRBV5-5|-|TRBJ1-1|-
TGTGCCAGCAGCTCTAAACTTACAGGAGACACTGAAGCTTTCTTT
CASSSKLTGDTEAFF
>TRBV12-5|-|TRBJ1-2|-
TGTGCTAGTGGTCCCCGAACAGGTTTAGCTAACTATGGCTACACCTTC
CASGPRTGLANYGYTF
>TRBV30|-|TRBJ1-2|-
TGTGCCTGGAGTGTCCGGAACTATGGCTACACCTTC
CAWSVRNYGYTF
>TRBV4-1|-|TRBJ2-3|-
TGCGCCAGCAATGTGGTGGGGCAGGATACGCAGTATTTT
CASNVVGQDTQYF
>TRBV4-2|-|TRBJ1-3|-
TGTGCCAGCAGCCAAGCGGGGATTGGAAACACCATATATTTT
CASSQAGIGNTIYF
>TRBV6-1|-|TRBJ2-7|TRBD2
TGTGCCAGCAGTGAAGGGGGGGGACTAGCGGGAGGGAAGTACCACGAGCAGTACTTC
CASSEGGGLAGGKYHEQYF
>TRBV3-1/TRBV3-2|-|TRBJ2-1|TRBD2
TGTGCCAGCAGCCTCGTAGCGGGAGTTGCCAATGAGCAGTTCTTC
CASSLVAGVANEQFF
>TRBV10-3|-|TRBJ2-5|-
TGTGCCATCAACTCCGGGTCCGATAGGACCCAGTACTTC
CAINSGSDRTQYF
>TRBV5-4|once|TRBJ1-2|-
TGTGCCAGCAGTGCGGAGGGACCTAACTATGGCTACACCTTC
CASSAEGPNYGYTF
>TRBV5-1|-|TRBJ1-1|-
TGCGCCAGCAGCTTGGAGGCAGGGCTCACTGAAGCTTTCTTT
CASSLEAGLTEAFF